Below are 30 T cell receptor beta chains sequenced from a single sample in a study of shared clonotypes between healthy human individuals (dated by TCRdb to 2018 to 2021). The library was generated by the immunoSEQ multiplex PCR assay. As stored in TCRdb, this immuneACCESS dataset retains in-frame rearrangements with V and J assigned. A fraction of the clones does not appear; measured against another copy, unresolved V genes explain less than half of the discrepancy, and the remainder lacks a known reason. The sample has roughly 500,000 clones on record, about 76% of them singletons. The ten biggest clones cover about 13% of the sample. Sequences were obtained from PBMCs. The receptor source for this set is a woman in her forties in good health. Some clones in this sample may be carry-over from other donors' samples.

This clone was seen more than once but under ten times. The genes are TRBV4-2 and TRBJ2-2, with D maybe TRBD2 (6 bases). V shed 1 base and J shed 8 bases, with 14 bases lying between them. Germline V lookup: CDR1 LGHNA, CDR2 YNFKEQ. This CDR3 is built from 15 residues. This chain's CDR3 is CASSQAGTSAGELFF. Here the CDR3 DNA reads TGTGCCAGCAGCCAAGCCGGGACTTCTGCAGGGGAGCTGTTTTTT.

V usage is TRBV27 and J usage is TRBJ2-3, with 8 bases that match TRBD2. The germline CDR1 and CDR2 sequences are MNHEY and SMNVEV (reference sequence). Trimming cost V 4 bases and J 11 bases; bases outside gene matches: 5. The length of the CDR3 is 12 residues. CDR3 protein: CASSSLGLEQYF. The CDR3 DNA is TGTGCCAGCAGTTCCCTGGGACTAGAGCAGTATTTT.

The chain recombines TRBV6-1 with TRBJ2-7; D might be TRBD1 (5 bases). The length of the CDR3 is 13 residues. Germline CDR1 and CDR2: MNHNS and SASEGT. Trimming shortened V by 6 bases and J by 1 base, and 10 bases separated the two germline ends. This CDR3 reads CASRPQGSYEQYF. In nucleotides, the CDR3 is TGTGCCAGCAGACCCCAGGGTTCCTACGAGCAGTACTTC.

V gene TRBV5-1 combines with J gene TRBJ2-7, with TRBD2 matching over 15 bases. Trimming cost V 4 bases and J 2 bases; bases outside gene matches: 10. The CDR3 contains 18 residues. Germline V gene data show CDR1 as SGHRS and CDR2 as YFSETQ. In nucleotides, the CDR3 is TGCGCCAGCAGCCTCGTCCCGGGACTAGCGGGAGGTGCCTACGAGCAGTACTTC. It specifies CASSLVPGLAGGAYEQYF.

This chain connects TRBV9 to TRBJ2-6; TRBD1 aligns across 7 bases. From germline, CDR1 is SGDLS and CDR2 YYNGEE. V was pared by 3 bases and J by 2 bases, with 11 bases of the junction left unmatched. This CDR3 is built from 18 residues. The CDR3 DNA sequence: TGTGCCAGCAGCGAGCTAGGGACAGACCCTACTGGGGCCAACGTCCTGACTTTC. As protein: CASSELGTDPTGANVLTF.

This clone was seen many times. The gene calls are TRBV5-1 and TRBJ2-3; 8 bases match TRBD2. V was pared by 1 base and J by 2 bases, with 6 bases of the junction left unmatched. From germline, CDR1 is SGHRS and CDR2 YFSETQ. The CDR3 covers 16 residues. The CDR3 loop reads CASSLRLAGLTDTQYF. CDR3 nucleotides: TGCGCCAGCAGCTTGCGGCTAGCGGGCCTCACAGATACGCAGTATTTT. Full variable domain (outside the CDR3, taken from reference TRBV5-1 and TRBJ2-3): KAGVTQTPRYLIKTRGQQVTLSCSPISGHRSVSWYQQTPGQGLQFLFEYFSETQRNKGNFPGRFSGRQFSNSRSEMNVSTLELGDSALYLCASSLRLAGLTDTQYFGPGTRLTVL.

This chain connects TRBV27 to TRBJ1-1, with 11 bases that match TRBD1. The CDR3 sequence is 16 residues long. Germline CDR1 MNHEY, CDR2 SMNVEV (reference sequence). V lost 4 bases and J lost 3; bases outside the gene matches: 7. CDR3: CASSSIRDRGYTEAFF. DNA for the CDR3: TGTGCCAGCAGTTCTATCAGGGACAGGGGGTACACTGAAGCTTTCTTT.

As regards this clone: This same CDR3 is encoded by further DNA sequences in the sample. This chain uses TRBV5-4 with TRBJ2-3; the D gene could be TRBD1 or TRBD2 (5 bases each). Trimming pared 4 bases from V and 0 bases from J, leaving 6 bases between. Germline V gene lookup returns CDR1 SGHNT and CDR2 YYREEE (reference sequence). The CDR3 is 13 amino acids. The CDR3 DNA sequence: TGTGCCAGCAGCCGGGACAGCACAGATACGCAGTATTTT. The encoded protein is CASSRDSTDTQYF.

Concerning this clone itself: The same CDR3 arises from other DNA sequences in this sample as well. The chain is built from TRBV11-2 and TRBJ2-5; D ambiguous. The CDR3 contains 12 residues. Trimming pared 5 bases from V and 2 bases from J, leaving 6 bases between. CDR1 and CDR2 (germline): SGHAT, FQNNGV. CDR3 sequence: CASSKYQETQYF. CDR3 coding DNA: TGTGCCAGCAGCAAATATCAAGAGACCCAGTACTTC.

The rearrangement uses TRBV18 and TRBJ2-1, with 12 bases fitting TRBD2. Germline trimming cut 3 bases from V and 9 bases from J; bases unmatched to any gene: 6. CDR3 length: 15 amino acids. Germline CDR1 reads KGHSH; CDR2 reads LQKENI. The DNA of the CDR3 is TGTGCCAGCTCACCCGGACTAGCGGGATTGGGTGAGCAGTTCTTC. It encodes CASSPGLAGLGEQFF.

The rearrangement links TRBV6-5 to TRBJ2-5; 7 nucleotides align to TRBD2. The J call could be wrong; TRBJ2-7 is a better fit for the DNA end. The CDR3 runs to 13 residues. Germline loops: CDR1 MNHEY, CDR2 SVGAGI. The CDR3 DNA is TGTGCCACCCTTAACGGGAGGCCATGCGAGCAGTACTTC. It yields the protein CATLNGRPCEQYF.

The chain is built from TRBV2 and TRBJ1-1, with 7 nucleotides matching TRBD1. The CDR3 contains 15 residues. V lost 9 bases and J lost 3; bases outside the gene matches: 13. Germline CDR1 is SNHLY and CDR2 is FYNNEI. The CDR3 region has the DNA TGTGCCAGATCCCTCCGGGACAGTCCATACACTGAAGCTTTCTTT. Its translation: CARSLRDSPYTEAFF. Together with reference TRBV2 and TRBJ1-1, the CDR3 gives the full variable domain: EPEVTQTPSHQVTQMGQEVILRCVPISNHLYFYWYRQILGQKVEFLVSFYNNEISEKSEIFDDQFSVERPDGSNFTLKIRSTKLEDSAMYFCARSLRDSPYTEAFFGQGTRLTVV.

The rearrangement uses TRBV14 and TRBJ2-5; D not resolved. Germline assignment: CDR1 SGHDN and CDR2 FVKESK. With 0 bases removed from V and 1 base from J, the gap between germline ends came to 0 bases. The CDR3 sequence is 12 residues long. CDR3 DNA: TGTGCCAGCAGCCAAGACCAAGAGACCCAGTACTTC. It translates to CASSQDQETQYF.

V gene TRBV11-2 combines with J gene TRBJ1-5; D is uncertain. Germline V lookup: CDR1 SGHAT, CDR2 FQNNGV. Trimming stripped 5 bases from V and 2 bases from J, with 13 bases between. The CDR3 totals 15 residues. The CDR3: CASSQEFWGNQPQHF. CDR3 sequence (DNA): TGTGCCAGCAGCCAAGAGTTTTGGGGCAATCAGCCCCAGCATTTT. Together with reference TRBV11-2 and TRBJ1-5, the CDR3 gives the full variable domain: EAGVAQSPRYKIIEKRQSVAFWCNPISGHATLYWYQQILGQGPKLLIQFQNNGVVDDSQLPKDRFSAERLKGVDSTLKIQPAKLEDSAVYLCASSQEFWGNQPQHFGDGTRLSIL.

This chain uses TRBV10-3 with TRBJ2-5, with D unresolved. V lost 6 bases, J lost 2 bases, and 7 bases lay in between. This CDR3 has 12 amino acids. Looked up from germline, CDR1 is ENHRY and CDR2 is SYGVKD. The CDR3 protein is CAIRDGQETQYF. The CDR3 DNA follows: TGTGCCATCAGGGACGGACAAGAGACCCAGTACTTC.

The chain carries TRBV5-1 and TRBJ1-1; D is undetermined. This CDR3 comprises 13 residues. The V end was cut by 4 bases, the J end by 4 bases, with 11 bases between. Germline V gene sequence: CDR1 SGHRS, CDR2 YFSETQ. The CDR3 protein is CASSQDISTEAFF. CDR3 nucleotides: TGCGCCAGCAGCCAAGACATCTCCACTGAAGCTTTCTTT. The full variable domain, with the rest looked up from reference TRBV5-1 and TRBJ1-1, is KAGVTQTPRYLIKTRGQQVTLSCSPISGHRSVSWYQQTPGQGLQFLFEYFSETQRNKGNFPGRFSGRQFSNSRSEMNVSTLELGDSALYLCASSQDISTEAFFGQGTRLTVV.

V and J are TRBV29-1 and TRBJ2-7; 7 bases are shared with TRBD1. The trim removed 7 bases at V and 0 bases at J, leaving 6 bases unmatched. Germline loops: CDR1 SQVTM, CDR2 ANQGSEA. CDR3 length: 13 residues. This CDR3 reads CSGGTVVSYEQYF. The CDR3 DNA sequence: TGCAGCGGGGGGACAGTTGTCTCCTACGAGCAGTACTTC.

The chain joins TRBV5-1 to TRBJ2-7; D is possibly TRBD1 (5 bases). The CDR3 spans 13 residues. Germline lookup yields CDR1 SGHRS and CDR2 YFSETQ. V was shortened by 0 bases and J by 5 bases, with 9 bases between the two germline ends. CDR3 amino acids: CASSLAGPNEQYF. Written as DNA, the CDR3 is TGCGCCAGCAGCTTGGCAGGGCCCAACGAGCAGTACTTC.

For the CDR3, the DNA is TGCGCCAGCAGCCGGGGGGACAGTGCGGATACGCAGTATTTT. Translated: CASSRGDSADTQYF. The chain combines TRBV4-1 with TRBJ2-3, with a possible D match to TRBD1 (7 bases). Trimming stripped 4 bases from V and 6 bases from J, with 14 bases between. The CDR3 loop spans 14 amino acids. Germline V gene data show CDR1 as MGHRA and CDR2 as YSYEKL.

The chain joins TRBV7-9 to TRBJ1-2, with D maybe TRBD1 (6 bases). Germline CDR1 reads SEHNR; CDR2 reads FQNEAQ (reference sequence). There are 15 residues in the CDR3. V was trimmed by 3 bases and J by 4 bases, leaving 15 bases between them. The CDR3: CASSFSGENLYGYTF. CDR3 bases: TGTGCCAGCAGCTTTTCAGGGGAGAATCTCTATGGCTACACCTTC.

The chain's CDR3 is CASSRQGAREQYF. In DNA form, the CDR3 reads TGTGCCAGCAGCCGACAGGGGGCTCGGGAGCAGTACTTC. The chain employs TRBV5-6 and TRBJ2-5; 10 nucleotides align to TRBD1. The CDR3 loop spans 13 amino acids. Trimming removed 4 bases from V and 11 bases from J; junction bases left unmatched: 8. Germline assignment: CDR1 SGHDT and CDR2 YYEEEE. Full variable domain (outside the CDR3, taken from reference TRBV5-6 and TRBJ2-5): DAGVTQSPTHLIKTRGQQVTLRCSPKSGHDTVSWYQQALGQGPQFIFQYYEEEERQRGNFPDRFSGHQFPNYSSELNVNALLLGDSALYLCASSRQGAREQYFGPGTRLLVL.

V usage is TRBV4-1 and J usage is TRBJ1-3; 7 bases match TRBD1. Germline CDR1 is MGHRA and CDR2 is YSYEKL. There are 15 residues in the CDR3. Unmatched junction bases numbered 4, after V lost 3 bases and J lost 2 bases. The CDR3 DNA follows: TGCGCCAGCAGCCAGGGGACAGCTACTGGAAACACCATATATTTT. It is translated as CASSQGTATGNTIYF.

This clone has at least ten counts. The CDR3 DNA is TGTGCCAGCAGCTTAGACGGGACAGGGGGAGAGACCCAGTACTTC. Residues: CASSLDGTGGETQYF. J is TRBJ2-5 and V is TRBV11-2, with 11 bases matching TRBD1. The CDR3 sequence is 15 residues long. Germline assignment: CDR1 SGHAT and CDR2 FQNNGV. After removal of 0 bases from V and 4 bases from J, the junction contained 1 base not matched to a gene.

V and J are TRBV29-1 and TRBJ2-3; D is unclear. CDR1 is SQVTM and CDR2 is ANQGSEA in the germline V gene. The germline V and J ends were trimmed by 7 bases and 1 base, with 9 bases remaining between them. CDR3 length: 12 amino acids. The CDR3 DNA reads as TGCAGCGCGGAAAGCGGCACAGATACGCAGTATTTT. Translation gives CSAESGTDTQYF.

The genes are TRBV30 and TRBJ2-4, with 10 positions matching TRBD1. The CDR3 sequence is 14 residues long. J lost 7 bases, V lost 3 bases, and 6 bases had no gene match. Germline CDR1 and CDR2: GTSNPN and SVGIG (reference sequence). The CDR3 DNA sequence: TGTGCCTGGAGCCTTGGACAGGGGGGCAACATTCAGTACTTC. This encodes CAWSLGQGGNIQYF.

With respect to this clone: The sample holds other DNA sequences that translate to the same CDR3. The rearrangement joins TRBV9 to TRBJ2-5; D might be TRBD2 (5 bases). V lost 0 bases to trimming and J lost 1 base, with 7 bases between them. Looked up from germline, CDR1 is SGDLS and CDR2 is YYNGEE. The CDR3 length is 14 residues. The CDR3 protein is CASSVGGLQETQYF. The CDR3 DNA is TGTGCCAGCAGCGTAGGAGGGCTCCAAGAGACCCAGTACTTC.

V is TRBV5-6 and J is TRBJ2-1; possibly TRBD2 for D (6 bases). The CDR3 totals 17 residues. Germline CDR1 reads SGHDT; CDR2 reads YYEEEE. V lost 1 base, J lost 7 bases, and 21 bases lay in between. CDR3 in DNA: TGTGCCAGCAGCTTGAGGATAGGCGGGATCATGAGGAATGAGCAGTTCTTC. This gives the protein CASSLRIGGIMRNEQFF.

The rearrangement links TRBV29-1 to TRBJ2-2; TRBD1 aligns across 7 bases. Germline trimming cut 2 bases from V and 0 bases from J; bases unmatched to any gene: 3. This CDR3 has 15 residues. CDR1 SQVTM and CDR2 ANQGSEA come from the germline V gene. CDR3 coding DNA: TGCAGCGTTGAAACCGGGACAGCGAACACCGGGGAGCTGTTTTTT. This sequence encodes CSVETGTANTGELFF.

The chain couples TRBV6-1 to TRBJ2-7, with D unresolved. Deletions cut 1 base from V and 2 bases from J, with 6 bases between. This CDR3 has 13 residues. CDR1 MNHNS and CDR2 SASEGT come from the germline V gene. The CDR3 region is CASSEVAAYEQYF. The CDR3 coding sequence is TGTGCCAGCAGTGAAGTGGCAGCCTACGAGCAGTACTTC.

With regard to this clone: This likely reflects a read error, since a far larger clone is one base away. This chain uses TRBV30 with TRBJ2-3; 7 nucleotides agree with TRBD2. Germline V CDR1 and CDR2: GTSNPN, SVGIG (reference sequence). The CDR3 covers 17 residues. Here the CDR3 DNA reads TGTGCCTGGAGTAGCACGGGAGGAGAGATAATCACAAATACGCAGTATTTT. Amino acids: CAWSSTGGEIITNTQYF.